The next 11 T cell receptor beta chains were all read from a single sample in a study of blood T cell repertoires in COVID-19. The repertoire was sequenced with immunoSEQ multiplex PCR; TCRdb's copy has only in-frame clones and lacks some. The table lists 250,000 to 300,000 clones, 70% to 90% of them singletons, with approximately 1.9% in the top ten. The sequenced material came from PBMCs or T cells enriched from blood (not recorded which). The receptors derive from a woman between 45 and 60 years old who had recovered from COVID-19.

The chain couples TRBV7-2 to TRBJ2-1; perhaps TRBD1 as D (5 bases). Per germline, CDR1 SGHTA and CDR2 FQGNSA. The CDR3 extends over 13 amino acids. V was clipped by 4 bases and J by 13 bases, with 17 bases between them. For the CDR3, the DNA is TGTGCCAGCAGCTCTACGGTCGACAGTAATCAGTTCTTC. This codes for CASSSTVDSNQFF.

This chain uses TRBV28 with TRBJ1-1; TRBD1 matches at 9 bases. CDR1 MDHEN and CDR2 SYDVKM come from the germline V gene. V was clipped by 10 bases and J by 1 base; unmatched bases: 4. The CDR3 is made up of 13 amino acids. CDR3 sequence reads: CATDRGANTEAFF. The CDR3 DNA sequence: TGTGCCACTGACAGGGGGGCGAACACTGAAGCTTTCTTT.

For this clone: One end of the junction is discordant with germline, which a read error may explain. The rearrangement joins TRBV9 to TRBJ1-2, with 10 bases matching TRBD1. This CDR3 is built from 13 residues. Germline V gene lookup returns CDR1 SGDLS and CDR2 YYNGEE. DNA of the CDR3: TGTGCCAGCGGCCGGGGACAGGGGTCGTCCGTCGCCTTC. This sequence encodes CASGRGQGSSVAF.

This clone appeared once. CDR3 in DNA: TGTGCCAGTAGTATAGACGGCGGGAGGGCCGACAATGAGCAGTTCTTC. Its translation: CASSIDGGRADNEQFF. The chain couples TRBV19 to TRBJ2-1, with 9 bases identical to TRBD2. This CDR3 is built from 16 residues. The ends lost 0 bases at V and 5 bases at J; junction bases unmatched: 5. Looked up from germline, CDR1 is LNHDA and CDR2 is SQIVND (reference sequence).

The chain employs TRBV15 and TRBJ1-4; D may be TRBD1 (6 bases). Germline assignment: CDR1 LNHNV and CDR2 YYDKDF (reference sequence). V lost 1 base and J 5 bases, leaving 8 bases between the germline ends. The CDR3 runs 14 residues. CDR3 bases: TGTGCCACCAGCAGAGGGACAGTGAATGAAAAACTGTTTTTT. Translating gives CATSRGTVNEKLFF.

The chain links TRBV2 to TRBJ1-1; D uncertain. CDR3 length: 16 residues. Between the trimmed V and J ends, which lost 3 bases and 2 bases, there was a span of 16 bases. The germline CDR1 and CDR2 sequences are SNHLY and FYNNEI. This chain's CDR3 is CASSDRWVTPNTEAFF. As DNA, the CDR3 is TGTGCCAGCAGTGATAGGTGGGTGACACCTAACACTGAAGCTTTCTTT.

The rearrangement joins TRBV7-2 to TRBJ2-5, with TRBD2 matching 9 bases. The V segment lost 5 bases and the J segment 3 bases; nucleotides outside the gene matches: 10. CDR1 SGHTA and CDR2 FQGNSA come from the germline V gene. This CDR3 is 16 amino acids long. CDR3 sequence: CASSLTGTSLKETQYF. The CDR3 DNA follows: TGTGCCAGCAGCCTAACCGGGACTAGCCTAAAAGAGACCCAGTACTTC. The variable domain in full, completed from reference TRBV7-2 and TRBJ2-5, reads GAGVSQSPSNKVTEKGKDVELRCDPISGHTALYWYRQSLGQGLEFLIYFQGNSAPDKSGLPSDRFSAERTGGSVSTLTIQRTQQEDSAVYLCASSLTGTSLKETQYFGPGTRLLVL.

The chain is built from TRBV9 and TRBJ1-1; 7 bases map to TRBD1. This CDR3 has 14 residues. Germline V gene data show CDR1 as SGDLS and CDR2 as YYNGEE. Trimming at V came to 0 bases and at J to 7 bases, leaving 6 bases not matched to a gene. The CDR3 sequence is CASSVEGAWGEAFF. The CDR3 DNA follows: TGTGCCAGCAGCGTAGAGGGGGCTTGGGGTGAAGCTTTCTTT.

This chain uses TRBV2 with TRBJ1-6; a weak D match, TRBD1 (5 bases). The CDR3 totals 14 residues. Germline V gene lookup returns CDR1 SNHLY and CDR2 FYNNEI. The V end lost 10 bases, the J end lost 4 bases, and 14 bases lay between the germline ends. The CDR3 sequence: CATRQSLYNSPLHF. The CDR3 coding sequence is TGTGCCACTAGACAGAGCTTATATAATTCACCCCTCCACTTT. The whole variable domain, remainder taken from reference TRBV2 and TRBJ1-6, is EPEVTQTPSHQVTQMGQEVILRCVPISNHLYFYWYRQILGQKVEFLVSFYNNEISEKSEIFDDQFSVERPDGSNFTLKIRSTKLEDSAMYFCATRQSLYNSPLHFGNGTRLTVT.

This clone has a count of ten or more. The chain employs TRBV2 and TRBJ2-3; TRBD2 is a possible D gene (6 bases). V was cut by 5 bases and J by 1 base, with 10 bases left in between. Per the germline V gene, CDR1 is SNHLY and CDR2 is FYNNEI. The CDR3 totals 14 residues. The CDR3 is CASSWASGTDTQYF. Written as DNA, the CDR3 is TGTGCCAGCAGTTGGGCTAGCGGCACAGATACGCAGTATTTT.

The chain carries TRBV5-1 and TRBJ2-3; D is possibly TRBD2 (5 bases). The V end lost 1 base, the J end lost 2 bases, and 14 bases lay between the germline ends. Looked up from germline, CDR1 is SGHRS and CDR2 is YFSETQ. The CDR3 is 16 amino acids. CDR3 loop: CASSLNLWGDTDTQYF. In DNA, the CDR3 is TGCGCCAGCAGCTTGAATTTGTGGGGAGACACAGATACGCAGTATTTT.